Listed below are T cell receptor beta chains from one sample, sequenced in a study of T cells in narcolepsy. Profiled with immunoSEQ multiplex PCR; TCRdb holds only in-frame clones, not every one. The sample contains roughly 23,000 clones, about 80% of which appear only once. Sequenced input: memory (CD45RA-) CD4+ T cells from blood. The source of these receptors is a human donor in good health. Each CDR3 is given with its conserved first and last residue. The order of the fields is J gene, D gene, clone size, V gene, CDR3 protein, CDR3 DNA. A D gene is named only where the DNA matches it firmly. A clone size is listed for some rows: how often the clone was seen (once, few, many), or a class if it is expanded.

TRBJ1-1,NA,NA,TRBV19,CASSFTGNTEAFF,TGTGCCAGTAGTTTCACAGGGAACACTGAAGCTTTCTTT
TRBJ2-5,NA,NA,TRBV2,CASKRLETQYF,TGTGCCAGCAAGAGGTTAGAGACCCAGTACTTC
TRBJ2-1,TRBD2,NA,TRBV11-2,CASSERGLGAPDEQFF,TGTGCCAGCAGTGAGAGGGGACTAGGAGCCCCGGATGAGCAGTTCTTC
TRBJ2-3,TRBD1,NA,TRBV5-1,CASSPGTVGRLVTQYF,TGCGCCAGCAGCCCTGGGACAGTAGGGAGATTGGTTACGCAGTATTTT
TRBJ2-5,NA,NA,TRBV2,CASGRGTIGTQYF,TGTGCCAGCGGGCGGGGGACAATTGGGACCCAGTACTTC
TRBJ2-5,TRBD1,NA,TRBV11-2,CASSTGVLKETQYF,TGTGCCAGCAGCACAGGGGTGCTTAAAGAGACCCAGTACTTC
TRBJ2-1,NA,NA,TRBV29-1,CSVEVLYEQFF,TGCAGCGTTGAAGTTCTATATGAGCAGTTCTTC
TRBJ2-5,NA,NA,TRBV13,CASSSGDLLETQYF,TGTGCCAGCAGCTCCGGGGACCTACTAGAGACCCAGTACTTC
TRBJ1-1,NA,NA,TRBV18,CASSPLGREAFF,TGTGCCAGCTCACCCCTGGGCCGTGAAGCTTTCTTT
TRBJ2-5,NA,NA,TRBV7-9,CASTPGEGAQYF,TGTGCCAGCACCCCAGGGGAGGGGGCCCAGTACTTC
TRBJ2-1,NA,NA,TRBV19,CASSIVRGQYNEQFF,TGTGCCAGTAGTATAGTCAGGGGCCAATACAATGAGCAGTTCTTC
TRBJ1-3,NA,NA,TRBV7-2,CASSQQVSGNTIYF,TGTGCCAGCAGCCAACAGGTCTCTGGAAACACCATATATTTT
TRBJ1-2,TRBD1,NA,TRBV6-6,CASSPTGGVYGYTF,TGTGCCAGCAGCCCAACAGGGGGCGTCTATGGCTACACCTTC
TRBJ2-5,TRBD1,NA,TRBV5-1,CASKDRGETQYF,TGCGCCAGCAAAGACAGGGGAGAGACCCAGTACTTC
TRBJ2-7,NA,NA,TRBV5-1,CASRGSYEQYF,TGCGCCAGTCGGGGATCCTACGAGCAGTACTTC
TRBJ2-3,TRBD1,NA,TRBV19,CASSRGTDTSTDTQYF,TGTGCCAGTAGTAGAGGGACAGATACTAGCACAGATACGCAGTATTTT
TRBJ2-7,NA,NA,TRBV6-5,CASSLSGFSYEQYF,TGTGCCAGCAGTTTATCAGGGTTCTCCTACGAGCAGTACTTC
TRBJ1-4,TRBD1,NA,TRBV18,CASSPQPGGTNEKLFF,TGTGCCAGCTCACCTCAGCCAGGGGGAACAAATGAAAAACTGTTTTTT
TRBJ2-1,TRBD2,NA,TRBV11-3,CASSLAGTSGGFYNEQFF,TGTGCCAGCAGCTTAGCTGGGACTAGCGGGGGGTTTTACAATGAGCAGTTCTTC
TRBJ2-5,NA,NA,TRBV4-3,CASSPGVRRETQYF,TGCGCCAGCAGCCCGGGGGTTCGCCGGGAGACCCAGTACTTC
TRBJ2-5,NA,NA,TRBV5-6,CASSLEGPQYF,TGTGCCAGCAGCTTGGAAGGACCCCAGTACTTC
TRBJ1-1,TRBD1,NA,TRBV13,CASREASQGRAFF,TGTGCCAGCAGGGAAGCCTCACAGGGGCGGGCTTTCTTT
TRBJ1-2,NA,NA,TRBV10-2,CASSEVGYYGYTF,TGCGCCAGCAGCGAAGTAGGGTACTATGGCTACACCTTC
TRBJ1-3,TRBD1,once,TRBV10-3,CAISEPGTGFRNTIYF,TGTGCCATCAGTGAGCCCGGGACAGGTTTTCGAAACACCATATATTTT
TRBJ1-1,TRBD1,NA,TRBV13,CASSYNRGDAEAFF,TGTGCCAGCAGCTACAACAGGGGGGACGCCGAAGCTTTCTTT
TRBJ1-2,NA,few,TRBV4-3,CASSQSRASMVGYTF,TGCGCCAGCAGCCAAAGCCGGGCAAGCATGGTAGGCTACACCTTC
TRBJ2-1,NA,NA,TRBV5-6,CASSLAGPNEQFF,TGTGCCAGCAGCTTGGCTGGCCCCAATGAGCAGTTCTTC
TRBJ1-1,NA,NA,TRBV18,CASSPPILGNTEAFF,TGTGCCAGCTCACCACCGATATTAGGTAACACTGAAGCTTTCTTT
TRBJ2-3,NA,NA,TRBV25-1,CASSESRVADTQYF,TGTGCCAGCAGTGAATCCAGGGTCGCAGATACGCAGTATTTT
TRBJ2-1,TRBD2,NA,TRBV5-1,CASSSSGGLYNEQFF,TGCGCCAGCAGCTCCTCGGGGGGACTCTACAATGAGCAGTTCTTC
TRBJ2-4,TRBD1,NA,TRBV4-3,CASSQEGQGGIQYF,TGCGCCAGCAGCCAAGAAGGACAGGGGGGTATTCAGTACTTC
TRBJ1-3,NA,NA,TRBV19,CASSTKNYGTLGNTIYF,TGTGCCAGTAGTACCAAAAATTACGGGACTTTGGGAAACACCATATATTTT
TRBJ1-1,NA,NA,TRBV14,CASSPVSGYGEAFF,TGTGCCAGCAGCCCCGTATCAGGTTATGGTGAAGCTTTCTTT
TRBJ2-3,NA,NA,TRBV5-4,CASSLTQDTQYF,TGTGCCAGCAGCTTGACACAAGATACGCAGTATTTT
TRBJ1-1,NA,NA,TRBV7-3,CASSRQMNTEAFF,TGTGCCAGCAGTCGCCAGATGAACACTGAAGCTTTCTTT
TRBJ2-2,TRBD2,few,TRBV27,CASSGGLVTGELFF,TGTGCCAGCAGTGGGGGACTAGTTACCGGGGAGCTGTTTTTT
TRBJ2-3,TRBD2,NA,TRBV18,CASSPPSGRRDTQYF,TGTGCCAGCTCGCCTCCTAGCGGGAGAAGAGATACGCAGTATTTT
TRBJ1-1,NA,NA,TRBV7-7,CASSLSEGTEAFF,TGTGCCAGCAGCTTATCGGAGGGGACTGAAGCTTTCTTT
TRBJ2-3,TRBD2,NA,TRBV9,CASSVAGTSGGTDTQYF,TGTGCCAGCAGCGTAGCGGGGACTAGCGGGGGCACAGATACGCAGTATTTT
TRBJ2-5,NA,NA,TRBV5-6,CASSLANRETQYF,TGTGCCAGCAGCTTAGCTAACCGAGAGACCCAGTACTTC
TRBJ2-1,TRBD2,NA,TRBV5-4,CASSLIVAGDLSGNEQFF,TGTGCCAGCAGCTTGATTGTAGCGGGGGACCTATCGGGCAATGAGCAGTTCTTC
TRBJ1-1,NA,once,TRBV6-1,CASISTGSLNTEAFF,TGTGCCAGCATAAGCACAGGGAGTTTGAACACTGAAGCTTTCTTT
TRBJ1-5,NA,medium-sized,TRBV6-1,CASSVGGDQPQHF,TGTGCCAGCAGTGTGGGAGGGGATCAGCCCCAGCATTTT
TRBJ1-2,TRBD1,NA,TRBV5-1,CASSLAGQASYGYTF,TGCGCCAGCAGCTTGGCCGGACAGGCCTCCTATGGCTACACCTTC
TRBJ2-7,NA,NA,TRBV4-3,CASSQDPGATHYEQYF,TGCGCCAGCAGCCAAGATCCAGGGGCAACTCACTACGAGCAGTACTTC
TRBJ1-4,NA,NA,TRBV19,CASSPRGNEKLFF,TGTGCCAGTAGTCCAAGGGGTAATGAAAAACTGTTTTTT
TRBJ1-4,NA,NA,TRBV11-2,CASRRAGTNEKLFF,TGTGCCAGCAGACGGGCCGGAACTAATGAAAAACTGTTTTTT
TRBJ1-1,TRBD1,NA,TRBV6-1,CASKSGTANTEAFF,TGTGCCAGCAAGTCCGGGACAGCGAACACTGAAGCTTTCTTT
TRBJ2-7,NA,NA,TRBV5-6,CASSPGPTQGQYF,TGTGCCAGCAGCCCGGGACCGACGCAGGGGCAGTACTTC
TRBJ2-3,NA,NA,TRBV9,CASSVARDTQYF,TGTGCCAGCAGCGTAGCTCGGGATACGCAGTATTTT
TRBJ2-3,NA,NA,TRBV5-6,CASSLLRDNTDTQYF,TGTGCCAGCAGCTTACTACGCGATAACACAGATACGCAGTATTTT
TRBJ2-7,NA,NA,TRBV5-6,CASSFGSSYEQYF,TGTGCCAGCAGCTTCGGGTCCTCCTACGAGCAGTACTTC
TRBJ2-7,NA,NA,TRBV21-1,CASTPLSSYEQYF,TGTGCCAGCACCCCTTTGTCCTCCTACGAGCAGTACTTC
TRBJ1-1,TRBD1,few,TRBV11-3,CASSLGQTAFF,TGTGCCAGCAGCTTGGGACAGACAGCTTTCTTT
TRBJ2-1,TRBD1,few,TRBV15,CATSERQGGREQFF,TGTGCCACCAGCGAACGACAGGGTGGGCGTGAGCAGTTCTTC
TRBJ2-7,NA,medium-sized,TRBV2,CATQGIFAYEQYF,TGTGCCACACAGGGTATCTTTGCCTACGAGCAGTACTTC
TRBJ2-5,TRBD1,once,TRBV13,CASSPWTGAVETQYF,TGTGCCAGCAGCCCGTGGACAGGGGCCGTGGAGACCCAGTACTTC
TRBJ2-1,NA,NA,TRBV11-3,CASSFGGTPAYEQFF,TGTGCCAGCAGCTTTGGAGGGACTCCAGCGTATGAGCAGTTCTTC